Below, 23 T cell receptor beta chains from the same sample are listed, as sequenced in a study of blood T cells in healthy people across ages. The second PCR ran roughly 6 to 11 cycles with a sample-barcoded 5' primer and J-beta primers. TCRdb redid the calling of the 5' RACE reads with MiXCR, one entry per CDR3 protein. The profile shows approximately 810,000 distinct CDR3 sequences, approximately 35% of them singletons. Sequenced input: blood. The receptors come from a man younger than 30 in good health.

The V gene is TRBV2, the J gene TRBJ2-3, with D possibly matching TRBD2 (6 bases). Germline V gene lookup returns CDR1 SNHLY and CDR2 FYNNEI. V was clipped by 10 bases and J by 0 bases, with 11 bases between them. This CDR3 has 13 residues. The CDR3 region has the DNA TGTGCCACTCTAGCGAGCAGCACAGATACGCAGTATTTT. Translation: CATLASSTDTQYF. Complete variable domain (other parts from reference TRBV2 and TRBJ2-3): EPEVTQTPSHQVTQMGQEVILRCVPISNHLYFYWYRQILGQKVEFLVSFYNNEISEKSEIFDDQFSVERPDGSNFTLKIRSTKLEDSAMYFCATLASSTDTQYFGPGTRLTVL.

This clonotype came up a few times. The chain has TRBV5-1 and TRBJ2-7; D unclear. Germline V gives CDR1 SGHRS, CDR2 YFSETQ. The CDR3 is made up of 13 amino acids. Trimming took off 0 bases at V and 4 bases at J, with 8 bases between the two ends. The CDR3 region is CASSLGQYYEQYF. The DNA for the CDR3 is TGCGCCAGCAGCTTGGGCCAATATTACGAGCAGTACTTC.

This chain links TRBV29-1 with TRBJ2-1; D is perhaps TRBD2 (7 bases). Trimming removed 0 bases from V and 8 bases from J, with 14 bases in between. The germline CDR1 and CDR2 sequences are SQVTM and ANQGSEA. The CDR3 loop spans 14 amino acids. In DNA, the CDR3 is TGCAGCGTTGAAGAGCGGGGGCTGCGGGATGAGCAGTTCTTC. It translates to CSVEERGLRDEQFF.

The chain couples TRBV5-1 to TRBJ2-1; D unresolved. This CDR3 region has 11 residues. The V end was cut by 2 bases, the J end by 9 bases, with 6 bases between. Germline lookup yields CDR1 SGHRS and CDR2 YFSETQ. The CDR3 loop is CASSFGLEQFF. The CDR3 bases are TGCGCCAGCAGCTTCGGGCTTGAGCAGTTCTTC. The whole variable domain, remainder taken from reference TRBV5-1 and TRBJ2-1, is KAGVTQTPRYLIKTRGQQVTLSCSPISGHRSVSWYQQTPGQGLQFLFEYFSETQRNKGNFPGRFSGRQFSNSRSEMNVSTLELGDSALYLCASSFGLEQFFGPGTRLTVL.

This chain links TRBV20-1 with TRBJ1-6; D remains ambiguous. The CDR3 has 15 residues. With 1 base removed from V and 10 bases from J, the gap between germline ends came to 17 bases. The germline CDR1 and CDR2 sequences are DFQATT and SNEGSKA (reference sequence). The CDR3 sequence is CSARAMGLMNSPLHF. DNA for the CDR3: TGCAGTGCTAGAGCAATGGGCCTGATGAACTCACCCCTCCACTTT.

The rearrangement uses TRBV5-1 and TRBJ2-1; 8 bases agree with TRBD1. CDR1 SGHRS and CDR2 YFSETQ come from the germline V gene. V lost 4 bases, J lost 8 bases, and 11 bases stayed unmatched. This CDR3 comprises 15 residues. CDR3 loop: CASSVPDRESYEQFF. The DNA for the CDR3 is TGCGCCAGCAGCGTGCCGGACAGGGAGTCCTATGAGCAGTTCTTC.

V and J are TRBV6-2 or TRBV6-3 and TRBJ2-6; the D is unclear. The V and J ends lost 4 bases and 4 bases respectively, with 5 bases between them. Germline-derived CDR1 and CDR2 are MNHEY and SVGEGT. The CDR3 length is 13 residues. The CDR3 protein is CASSWYGANVLTF. The CDR3 coding sequence is TGTGCCAGCAGTTGGTACGGGGCCAACGTCCTGACTTTC.

This clonotype was recorded many times. The rearrangement links TRBV10-3 to TRBJ2-7; tentatively, D is TRBD2 (6 bases). Germline CDR1 ENHRY, CDR2 SYGVKD. The CDR3 sequence is 14 residues long. V lost 2 bases and J 4 bases, leaving 12 bases between the germline ends. CDR3 DNA: TGTGCCATCAGTGAGGGAGGGGCCCAGTACGAGCAGTACTTC. Translation gives CAISEGGAQYEQYF.

The genes are TRBV20-1 and TRBJ1-2, with 8 positions matching TRBD1. The CDR3 loop spans 15 amino acids. Trimming removed 6 bases from V and 0 bases from J; junction bases left unmatched: 9. CDR1 is DFQATT, CDR2 SNEGSKA, per germline (reference sequence). In DNA form, the CDR3 reads TGCAGTGCCCATATAACAGGGGGATCTAACTATGGCTACACCTTC. Translation: CSAHITGGSNYGYTF.

J is TRBJ2-2 and V is TRBV19; D is undetermined. CDR3 length: 16 residues. V was trimmed by 3 bases and J by 7 bases, leaving 18 bases between them. Looked up from germline, CDR1 is LNHDA and CDR2 is SQIVND (reference sequence). CDR3: CASSMSGSSVLGELFF. The CDR3 DNA reads as TGTGCCAGTAGTATGTCCGGATCCTCGGTCCTCGGGGAGCTGTTTTTT.

This clonotype was seen a few times. The chain couples TRBV12-3 or TRBV12-4 to TRBJ2-1; unclear D gene. The CDR3 spans 14 residues. Trimming removed 1 base at V and 6 bases at J, with 10 bases between. The DNA of the CDR3 is TGTGCCAGCAGTTTAGTGGTTTCGGGCAATGAGCAGTTCTTC. This gives the protein CASSLVVSGNEQFF.

The chain recombines TRBV25-1 with TRBJ2-1; TRBD2 matches 7 bases. CDR3 length equals 14 residues. Germline V CDR1 and CDR2: MGHDK, SYGVNS. Trimming removed 4 bases from V and 10 bases from J; junction bases left unmatched: 10. For the CDR3, the DNA is TGTGCCAGCAGTGGGGAGGGTCGGTCCTACGAGCAGTTCTTC. Its translation is CASSGEGRSYEQFF.

The chain carries TRBV12-3 or TRBV12-4 and TRBJ1-2; D is unclear. The CDR3 is 14 amino acids. Trimming pared 7 bases from V and 0 bases from J, leaving 12 bases between. The chain's CDR3 is CASTQAGTNYGYTF. As DNA, the CDR3 is TGTGCCAGCACCCAAGCTGGGACTAACTATGGCTACACCTTC.

This clonotype occurred a few times. The chain has TRBV28 and TRBJ2-1; D is possibly TRBD1 or TRBD2 (5 bases each). The V end was cut by 3 bases, the J end by 0 bases, with 18 bases between. This CDR3 is 18 amino acids long. Looked up from germline, CDR1 is MDHEN and CDR2 is SYDVKM. The CDR3 sequence is CASSFGPGPQSSYNEQFF. The DNA of the CDR3 is TGTGCCAGCAGTTTTGGGCCGGGACCCCAAAGCTCCTACAATGAGCAGTTCTTC.

Here the CDR3 DNA reads TGTGCCAGCAGTTTAAACGCCGCCAATCAGCCCCAGCATTTT. This sequence encodes CASSLNAANQPQHF. J is TRBJ1-5 and V is TRBV12-3 or TRBV12-4, with D unresolved. The length of the CDR3 is 14 residues. Trimming pared 2 bases from V and 3 bases from J, leaving 8 bases between.

The chain links TRBV20-1 to TRBJ1-1; D might be TRBD1 (6 bases). The CDR3 has 15 amino acids. The ends were cut back, 1 base at V and 1 base at J, with 13 bases in the middle. CDR1 DFQATT and CDR2 SNEGSKA come from the germline V gene (reference sequence). This CDR3 is CSARAHRVSNTEAFF. The CDR3 DNA sequence: TGCAGTGCTAGAGCCCACAGGGTTTCGAACACTGAAGCTTTCTTT.

The table lists this clonotype with a few counts. This chain links TRBV20-1 with TRBJ2-5; possibly TRBD2 for D (6 bases). CDR1 DFQATT and CDR2 SNEGSKA come from the germline V gene (reference sequence). The CDR3 length is 15 residues. The ends were cut back, 5 bases at V and 2 bases at J, with 18 bases in the middle. DNA for the CDR3: TGCAGTGCTTCCCCTCCGGGACTTATGCAAGAGACCCAGTACTTC. It yields the protein CSASPPGLMQETQYF.

The chain couples TRBV7-9 to TRBJ1-1, with 7 bases that match TRBD1. CDR3 length: 11 residues. Germline V gene lookup returns CDR1 SEHNR and CDR2 FQNEAQ (reference sequence). The CDR3 DNA follows: TGTTCGACAGGGCGGAACACTGAAGCTTTCTTT. It is translated as CSTGRNTEAFF.

This clonotype was counted ten times or more. The chain joins TRBV10-2 to TRBJ2-7, with D possibly being TRBD1 (5 bases). V was clipped by 6 bases and J by 3 bases, with 12 bases between them. CDR1 is WSHSY, CDR2 SAAADI, per germline. This CDR3 spans 13 amino acids. As DNA, the CDR3 is TGCGCCAGCAGGGCTGGACACATCTACGAGCAGTACTTC. Its translation is CASRAGHIYEQYF.

This clonotype was seen a handful of times. The chain has TRBV9 and TRBJ2-3, with D possibly matching TRBD2 (7 bases). V lost 3 bases, J lost 3 bases, and 17 bases lay in between. The CDR3 consists of 16 residues. CDR1 and CDR2 from the germline V gene are SGDLS and YYNGEE. CDR3 in DNA: TGTGCCAGCAGCGGTTTTGAGGGGGGGCGGACAGATACGCAGTATTTT. Translation gives CASSGFEGGRTDTQYF.

CDR3 region: CSAWSSTDTQYF. The CDR3 nucleotides are TGCAGTGCTTGGAGTAGCACAGATACGCAGTATTTT. The chain uses TRBV20-1 and TRBJ2-3; D is unclear. Germline V lookup: CDR1 DFQATT, CDR2 SNEGSKA (reference sequence). Trimming shortened V by 5 bases and J by 0 bases, and 6 bases separated the two germline ends. The CDR3 is 12 amino acids.

This chain joins TRBV2 and TRBJ1-1; possibly TRBD1 for D (5 bases). The CDR3 sequence is 12 residues long. Between the trimmed V and J ends, which lost 8 bases and 3 bases, there was a span of 10 bases. Germline lookup yields CDR1 SNHLY and CDR2 FYNNEI. The CDR3 bases are TGTGCCAGCCAACAACAGGACACTGAAGCTTTCTTT. Translated: CASQQQDTEAFF.

In regard to this clonotype: The junction shows a germline mismatch at one end, possibly a read error. The J gene is TRBJ2-3, the V gene TRBV5-1; a weak D match, TRBD1 (5 bases). Germline lookup yields CDR1 SGHRS and CDR2 YFSETQ. The CDR3 is 14 amino acids. The CDR3 DNA reads TGCGCCGGCAGCTTGGCGGCGACAGAGGATACGCAGTATTTT. Translated: CAGSLAATEDTQYF. The full variable domain, its missing parts supplied by reference TRBV5-1 and TRBJ2-3, is KAGVTQTPRYLIKTRGQQVTLSCSPISGHRSVSWYQQTPGQGLQFLFEYFSETQRNKGNFPGRFSGRQFSNSRSEMNVSTLELGDSALYLCAGSLAATEDTQYFGPGTRLTVL.